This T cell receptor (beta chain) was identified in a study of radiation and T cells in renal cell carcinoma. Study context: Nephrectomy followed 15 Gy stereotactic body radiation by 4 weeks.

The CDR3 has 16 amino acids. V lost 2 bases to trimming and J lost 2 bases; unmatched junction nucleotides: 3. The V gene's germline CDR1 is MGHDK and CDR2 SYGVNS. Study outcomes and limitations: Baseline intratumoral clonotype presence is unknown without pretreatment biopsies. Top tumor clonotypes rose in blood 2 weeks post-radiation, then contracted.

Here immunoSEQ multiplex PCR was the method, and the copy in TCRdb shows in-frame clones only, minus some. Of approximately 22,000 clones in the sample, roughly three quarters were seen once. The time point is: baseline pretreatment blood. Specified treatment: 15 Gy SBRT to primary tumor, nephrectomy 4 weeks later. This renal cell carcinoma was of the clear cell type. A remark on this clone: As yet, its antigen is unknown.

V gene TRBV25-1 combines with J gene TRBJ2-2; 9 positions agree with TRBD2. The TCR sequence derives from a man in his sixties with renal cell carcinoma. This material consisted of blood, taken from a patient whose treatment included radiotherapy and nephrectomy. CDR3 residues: CASSEPLAGNTGELFF. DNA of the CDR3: TGTGCCAGCAGTGAACCACTAGCGGGCAACACCGGGGAGCTGTTTTTT.